These 28 T cell receptor beta chains originate from one sample sequenced in a study of T cell repertoires in cytomegalovirus infection. TCRdb re-called the reads through MiXCR, storing one row per CDR3 protein. The sample has approximately 1,000,000 distinct CDR3 sequences; less than 35% are singletons. No cognate antigen is known for these TCRs. Material: cultured CD8+ T cells from PBMCs, obtained from culture after CMV antigen stimulation. These receptors came from a human donor in good health (CMV status not recorded). Some clones in this sample may be carry-over from other donors' samples.

The chain employs TRBV4-3 and TRBJ1-5, with TRBD1 matching 7 bases. Per the germline V gene, CDR1 is LGHNA and CDR2 is YSLEER. The CDR3 spans 15 residues. V dropped 2 bases and J dropped 4; count of bases not matched to a gene: 5. Written as DNA, the CDR3 is TGCGCCAGCAGCCAATGGAGACAGGGTAATCAGCCCCAGCATTTT. Encoded protein: CASSQWRQGNQPQHF.

This clonotype appeared a few times. CDR3 DNA: TGTGCCAGCAGTTTACACCAGGGGGCTAGGTATGGCTACACCTTC. As protein: CASSLHQGARYGYTF. The gene calls are TRBV12-3 or TRBV12-4 and TRBJ1-2, with TRBD1 matching 8 bases. After removal of 2 bases from V and 5 bases from J, the junction contained 7 bases not matched to a gene. The CDR3 spans 15 residues.

The chain uses TRBV12-3 or TRBV12-4 and TRBJ2-7, with D possibly matching TRBD2 (6 bases). Trimming took 3 bases from V and 3 from J, leaving 12 bases between them. The CDR3 extends over 14 amino acids. The CDR3 DNA reads TGTGCCAGCAGTTTGGGCTCGGAGGGCTACGAGCAGTACTTC. Translated: CASSLGSEGYEQYF.

This clonotype was seen many times. This chain uses TRBV7-2 with TRBJ2-7; TRBD1 agrees at 9 bases. Germline loops: CDR1 SGHTA, CDR2 FQGNSA. Losses at the gene ends were 10 bases for V and 5 bases for J; bases not matched to a gene: 12. The CDR3 is 14 amino acids. The CDR3 DNA sequence: TGTGCCACAACGGAGGGGACAGGGATCCACGAGCAGTACTTC. Translation gives CATTEGTGIHEQYF. The entire variable domain, with the rest obtained from reference TRBV7-2 and TRBJ2-7, is as follows: GAGVSQSPSNKVTEKGKDVELRCDPISGHTALYWYRQSLGQGLEFLIYFQGNSAPDKSGLPSDRFSAERTGGSVSTLTIQRTQQEDSAVYLCATTEGTGIHEQYFGPGTRLTVT.

This clonotype was detected only once. V and J are TRBV3-1 and TRBJ1-1; D call uncertain. The V gene lost 0 bases and the J gene lost 0 bases, with 5 bases spanning the gap. Germline V gene sequence: CDR1 LGHDT, CDR2 YNNKEL (reference sequence). The CDR3 length is 14 residues. DNA of the CDR3: TGTGCCAGCAGCCAAGAAGAGTTGAACACTGAAGCTTTCTTT. Translated, it gives CASSQEELNTEAFF.

This chain links TRBV7-9 with TRBJ2-1; 10 bases match TRBD1. CDR1 SEHNR and CDR2 FQNEAQ come from the germline V gene (reference sequence). This CDR3 is built from 20 residues. The ends lost 3 bases at V and 13 bases at J; junction bases unmatched: 27. The CDR3 protein is CASSLELTRNPGQGSSGQFF. The CDR3 DNA sequence: TGTGCCAGCAGCTTGGAGCTTACCCGAAACCCGGGACAGGGGTCGAGCGGACAGTTCTTC.

This clonotype was observed at least ten times. The chain couples TRBV7-2 to TRBJ2-1; 14 bases agree with TRBD2. The CDR3 contains 19 residues. Germline values: CDR1 SGHTA, CDR2 FQGNSA. The ends lost 3 bases at V and 10 bases at J; junction bases unmatched: 17. CDR3: CASSFPGTSGGDRRKEQFF. The CDR3, as DNA: TGTGCCAGCAGCTTCCCGGGGACTAGCGGGGGCGACAGGAGGAAGGAGCAGTTCTTC.

This clonotype was seen at least ten times. The rearrangement uses TRBV7-2 and TRBJ1-5; weak D call: TRBD1 (5 bases). The CDR3 covers 15 residues. V lost 1 base to trimming and J lost 3 bases, with 10 bases between them. Germline CDR1 is SGHTA and CDR2 is FQGNSA. CDR3 loop: CASSLGQGSNQPQHF. The CDR3 nucleotides are TGTGCCAGCAGCTTAGGCCAGGGATCCAATCAGCCCCAGCATTTT.

This chain links TRBV18 with TRBJ2-1; TRBD1 aligns across 10 bases. The junction had 7 bases not matched to a gene; V was cut back by 3 bases and J by 5 bases. The V gene's germline CDR1 is KGHSH and CDR2 LQKENI. CDR3 length equals 16 residues. The CDR3 sequence: CASSPEDRGPDNEQFF. CDR3 nucleotide sequence: TGTGCCAGCTCACCTGAAGACAGGGGGCCCGACAATGAGCAGTTCTTC.

The V gene is TRBV6-2 or TRBV6-3, the J gene TRBJ1-5, with unresolved D. V shed 2 bases and J shed 2 bases, with 10 bases lying between them. The CDR3 spans 15 residues. Germline CDR1 reads MNHEY; CDR2 reads SVGEGT. CDR3 coding DNA: TGTGCCAGCAGTTACCTCCCGAGGGGCAATCAGCCCCAGCATTTT. Its protein product is CASSYLPRGNQPQHF.

The chain is built from TRBV18 and TRBJ2-5; D is unclear. CDR3 length: 13 residues. V was pared by 4 bases and J by 5 bases, with 11 bases between. CDR1 KGHSH and CDR2 LQKENI come from the germline V gene. Here the CDR3 reads CASSLEDGETQYF. The CDR3 DNA is TGTGCCAGCTCACTCGAGGACGGCGAGACCCAGTACTTC. The variable domain in full, completed from reference TRBV18 and TRBJ2-5, reads NAGVMQNPRHLVRRRGQEARLRCSPMKGHSHVYWYRQLPEEGLKFMVYLQKENIIDESGMPKERFSAEFPKEGPSILRIQQVVRGDSAAYFCASSLEDGETQYFGPGTRLLVL.

The sample holds a few counts of this clonotype. This chain links TRBV11-2 with TRBJ2-3, with D hard to call. The CDR3 is 15 amino acids. Trimming left V 1 base short and J 0 bases short, with 8 bases between. CDR1 and CDR2 from the germline V gene are SGHAT and FQNNGV. The CDR3, as DNA: TGTGCCAGCAGCTTAGGGTTCCGGAGCACAGATACGCAGTATTTT. It yields the protein CASSLGFRSTDTQYF.

This clonotype was recorded many times. The V call is TRBV11-1, the J call TRBJ2-3, with D perhaps matching TRBD1 (5 bases). Trimming left V 1 base short and J 4 bases short, with 12 bases between. This CDR3 is 15 amino acids long. Germline assignment: CDR1 SGHAT and CDR2 FQDESV (reference sequence). The CDR3 is CASSLEGDGADTQYF. The CDR3 region has the DNA TGTGCCAGCAGCTTAGAAGGGGATGGCGCAGATACGCAGTATTTT.

This clonotype occurred a few times. The chain uses TRBV27 and TRBJ2-1; unclear D gene. This CDR3 contains 15 residues. Trimming removed 3 bases from V and 2 bases from J, with 11 bases in between. CDR1 and CDR2 from the germline V gene are MNHEY and SMNVEV (reference sequence). CDR3 DNA sequence: TGTGCCAGCAGTTTTTCTACTCCTCCCTACAATGAGCAGTTCTTC. Translating gives CASSFSTPPYNEQFF.

This rearrangement joins TRBV4-1 to TRBJ2-5; D gene ambiguous. This CDR3 spans 14 amino acids. CDR1 and CDR2 from the germline V gene are MGHRA and YSYEKL. Trimming took off 0 bases at V and 5 bases at J, with 10 bases between the two ends. This CDR3 reads CASSQEGFTETQYF. The DNA of the CDR3 is TGCGCCAGCAGCCAAGAAGGGTTTACGGAGACCCAGTACTTC.

The chain uses TRBV6-8 and TRBJ2-7; TRBD2 is a possible D gene (7 bases). There are 12 residues in the CDR3. The ends were cut back, 7 bases at V and 6 bases at J, with 13 bases in the middle. Per the germline V gene, CDR1 is MNHGY and CDR2 is SAAAGT. As DNA, the CDR3 is TGTGCCAGCACCACGGGGGGCTCCGAGCAGTACTTC. Translated: CASTTGGSEQYF.

This clonotype was counted only a few times. The J gene is TRBJ2-3, the V gene TRBV4-1; TRBD1 agrees at 9 bases. Germline lookup yields CDR1 MGHRA and CDR2 YSYEKL. V was pared by 0 bases and J by 0 bases, with 7 bases of the junction left unmatched. The CDR3 has 18 residues. CDR3 sequence (DNA): TGCGCCAGCAGCCAAGAATCAGGACAGGGGTCTAGCACAGATACGCAGTATTTT. It specifies CASSQESGQGSSTDTQYF.

The chain carries TRBV6-8 and TRBJ1-5; tentative D call: TRBD1 (5 bases). Trimming took off 7 bases at V and 4 bases at J, with 11 bases between the two ends. The CDR3 totals 13 residues. CDR1 is MNHGY and CDR2 is SAAAGT in the germline V gene. CDR3 bases: TGTGCCAGCACCGGGACGCCGAATCAGCCCCAGCATTTT. This translates into CASTGTPNQPQHF.

The rearrangement links TRBV4-1 to TRBJ2-1; D is unresolved. V dropped 0 bases and J dropped 6 bases, with 12 bases sitting between them. Germline CDR1 is MGHRA and CDR2 is YSYEKL. This CDR3 has 15 residues. CDR3 sequence: CASSQEGSTSNEQFF. In DNA form, the CDR3 reads TGCGCCAGCAGCCAAGAGGGCAGTACCTCCAATGAGCAGTTCTTC.

This clonotype was seen at least ten times. The chain has TRBV4-3 and TRBJ1-3; no clear D. The CDR3 extends over 15 amino acids. V was cut by 5 bases and J by 2 bases, with 13 bases left in between. Per germline, CDR1 LGHNA and CDR2 YSLEER. CDR3 loop: CASSNHHAPGNTIYF. The CDR3 nucleotides are TGCGCCAGCAGCAACCATCACGCGCCTGGAAACACCATATATTTT.

Turning to this clonotype: The junction and the germline gene differ at one end; a read error may be behind it. The rearrangement joins TRBV7-9 to TRBJ2-1, with TRBD2 as a possible D gene (5 bases). This CDR3 is 17 amino acids long. Germline CDR1 and CDR2: SEHNR and FQNEAQ (reference sequence). This chain's CDR3 is CANSPRGNLPPYNEQFF. CDR3 bases: TGTGCCAACAGCCCCCGGGGAAATCTCCCTCCCTACAATGAGCAGTTCTTC.

The chain carries TRBV19 and TRBJ2-5, with D perhaps TRBD2 (6 bases). CDR1 is LNHDA, CDR2 SQIVND, per germline (reference sequence). Trimming removed 7 bases from V and 4 bases from J, with 13 bases in between. The CDR3 consists of 13 residues. CDR3 sequence (DNA): TGTGCCAGTATGGAGGGGTTGGGAGAGACCCAGTACTTC. It encodes CASMEGLGETQYF.

V and J are TRBV6-6 and TRBJ1-1; D may be TRBD1 (5 bases). Germline V gene data show CDR1 as MNHNY and CDR2 as SVGAGI (reference sequence). This CDR3 contains 11 residues. Trimming took off 10 bases at V and 4 bases at J, with 10 bases between the two ends. In DNA form, the CDR3 reads TGTGCCATCTTGGGGGGCACTGAAGCTTTCTTT. It yields the protein CAILGGTEAFF.

This clonotype was counted ten times or more. The chain carries TRBV6-1 and TRBJ2-1; the match to TRBD1 covers 9 bases. From germline, CDR1 is MNHNS and CDR2 SASEGT. The CDR3 sequence is 15 residues long. V trimming: 5 bases; J trimming: 6 bases; junction bases outside the gene matches: 8. CDR3 DNA: TGTGCCAGCAGTTCCGGGACAGGGAACTCCAATGAGCAGTTCTTC. This sequence encodes CASSSGTGNSNEQFF.

This clonotype was detected ten times or more. The V gene is TRBV7-2, the J gene TRBJ1-5, with D possibly matching TRBD1 (6 bases). The germline gives CDR1 SGHTA, CDR2 FQGNSA. V lost 5 bases and J 1 base, leaving 15 bases between the germline ends. The CDR3 is made up of 16 amino acids. The CDR3 loop is CASSPQGWESNQPQHF. DNA of the CDR3: TGTGCCAGCAGCCCACAGGGATGGGAAAGCAATCAGCCCCAGCATTTT.

The V and J genes are TRBV7-9 and TRBJ2-1; tentative D call: TRBD1 (6 bases). The CDR3 covers 13 residues. Trimming took off 5 bases at V and 8 bases at J, with 13 bases between the two ends. CDR1 and CDR2 (germline): SEHNR, FQNEAQ (reference sequence). The CDR3 DNA is TGTGCCAGCAGCCCAACAGGGCGGCATGAGCAGTTCTTC. It yields the protein CASSPTGRHEQFF. Combining the CDR3 with reference TRBV7-9 and TRBJ2-1 gives the whole variable domain DTGVSQNPRHKITKRGQNVTFRCDPISEHNRLYWYRQTLGQGPEFLTYFQNEAQLEKSRLLSDRFSAERPKGSFSTLEIQRTEQGDSAMYLCASSPTGRHEQFFGPGTRLTVL.

The chain recombines TRBV7-3 with TRBJ2-5; a possible D gene is TRBD2 (5 bases). V shed 2 bases and J shed 6 bases, with 10 bases lying between them. The CDR3 is 13 amino acids. Germline CDR1 reads SGHTA; CDR2 reads FQGTGA. The CDR3 sequence is CASSLVSAQTQYF. The CDR3 DNA reads TGTGCCAGCAGCTTAGTTAGCGCGCAGACCCAGTACTTC.

The V call is TRBV20-1, the J call TRBJ2-1; 7 nucleotides align to TRBD1. Trimming took 6 bases from V and 4 from J; bases not matched to a gene: 9. Germline CDR1 DFQATT, CDR2 SNEGSKA (reference sequence). This CDR3 region has 14 residues. The CDR3: CSAPGGSPYNEQFF. CDR3 in DNA: TGCAGTGCCCCAGGGGGTTCTCCTTACAATGAGCAGTTCTTC.